This T cell receptor beta chain appears in the sequencing data of a study of T cells in localized non-small cell lung cancer. Study-wide points: Uninvolved adjacent lung showed higher T cell clonality than tumor. Analysis by sequencing included only one tumor region, so heterogeneity remains possible. A median of 57 of the top 100 tumor clones appeared in adjacent lung, which was paired and uninvolved.

The assay was immunoSEQ multiplex PCR, and TCRdb's table has in-frame clones only and misses some. The sample lists about 78,000 clones, approximately 84% occurring once. On this clone itself: The antigen remains unidentified.

The trim removed 2 bases at V and 4 bases at J, leaving 8 bases unmatched. The CDR3 has 15 amino acids. Germline V gene data show CDR1 as SGHNT and CDR2 as YYREEE (reference sequence). The sample consisted of peripheral blood, taken before any cancer treatment. The receptor's source is a man between 40 and 70 years old with stage I lung adenocarcinoma. The chain recombines TRBV5-4 with TRBJ2-7; 8 nucleotides agree with TRBD2. CDR3 nucleotide sequence: TGTGCCAGCAGCTTAGGAAGCGGGGGAACTTACGAGCAGTACTTC. It codes for CASSLGSGGTYEQYF.